Each of the 19 T cell receptor beta chains below was sequenced from the same sample in a study of blood T cell repertoires in COVID-19. Method: immunoSEQ multiplex PCR; TCRdb's copy keeps in-frame clones and lacks some. The table has 150,000 to 200,000 clones, around nine tenths seen once. Material: peripheral blood. These receptors all stem from a man between 70 and 80 years old with active or convalescent COVID-19.

V is TRBV4-3 and J is TRBJ1-2; TRBD1 might be the D (5 bases). Per germline, CDR1 LGHNA and CDR2 YSLEER. The CDR3 sequence is 15 residues long. The V gene lost 2 bases and the J gene lost 4 bases, with 14 bases spanning the gap. Written as DNA, the CDR3 is TGCGCCAGCAGCCAAAGTAGCGGGACTACCTATGGCTACACCTTC. Protein sequence: CASSQSSGTTYGYTF.

This clone was seen a few times. The chain links TRBV28 to TRBJ1-5, with 8 bases identical to TRBD1. The CDR3 contains 16 residues. The junction had 8 bases not matched to a gene; V was cut back by 3 bases and J by 4 bases. Germline V lookup: CDR1 MDHEN, CDR2 SYDVKM. Here the CDR3 reads CASSFPRQGTNQPQHF. In nucleotides, the CDR3 is TGTGCCAGCAGTTTCCCGAGACAGGGGACAAATCAGCCCCAGCATTTT.

This chain links TRBV4-1 with TRBJ2-3, with 9 bases aligning to TRBD2. This CDR3 is built from 16 residues. V lost 4 bases to trimming and J lost 4 bases; unmatched junction nucleotides: 9. Germline CDR1 and CDR2: MGHRA and YSYEKL. The CDR3 loop reads CASSLETSGGADTQYF. The CDR3 bases are TGCGCCAGCAGCCTAGAGACTAGCGGAGGGGCAGATACGCAGTATTTT.

The rearrangement uses TRBV11-2 and TRBJ1-5; unclear D gene. Trimming removed 5 bases at V and 2 bases at J, with 10 bases between. Per germline, CDR1 SGHAT and CDR2 FQNNGV. The length of the CDR3 is 14 residues. The CDR3 DNA sequence: TGTGCCAGCAGCCCCGGGTCGGGCAATCAGCCCCAGCATTTT. It translates to CASSPGSGNQPQHF. Combining the CDR3 with reference TRBV11-2 and TRBJ1-5 gives the whole variable domain EAGVAQSPRYKIIEKRQSVAFWCNPISGHATLYWYQQILGQGPKLLIQFQNNGVVDDSQLPKDRFSAERLKGVDSTLKIQPAKLEDSAVYLCASSPGSGNQPQHFGDGTRLSIL.

This sequence joins TRBV30 and TRBJ1-3; D is undetermined. Trimming pared 5 bases from V and 0 bases from J, leaving 11 bases between. Germline V gene lookup returns CDR1 GTSNPN and CDR2 SVGIG (reference sequence). The CDR3 sequence is 14 residues long. The CDR3: CAWSAGLSGNTIYF. DNA of the CDR3: TGTGCCTGGTCAGCGGGCCTCTCTGGAAACACCATATATTTT.

The DNA of the CDR3 is TGTGCCAGCAGCCGCGCCGGGACAGGTTGGACAGATACGCAGTATTTT. Translated, it gives CASSRAGTGWTDTQYF. V and J are TRBV7-2 and TRBJ2-3, with 8 bases lining up with TRBD1. CDR3 length equals 16 residues. Trimming removed 5 bases from V and 3 bases from J; junction bases left unmatched: 10. The germline V gene has CDR1 SGHTA and CDR2 FQGNSA.

The gene calls are TRBV2 and TRBJ2-2; D uncertain. Germline values: CDR1 SNHLY, CDR2 FYNNEI. This CDR3 region has 15 residues. The V end lost 0 bases, the J end lost 1 base, and 6 bases lay between the germline ends. This chain's CDR3 is CASSEAAGNTGELFF. CDR3 nucleotide sequence: TGTGCCAGCAGTGAAGCTGCAGGGAACACCGGGGAGCTGTTTTTT. The full variable domain, in which reference TRBV2 and TRBJ2-2 provide the parts outside the CDR3, is EPEVTQTPSHQVTQMGQEVILRCVPISNHLYFYWYRQILGQKVEFLVSFYNNEISEKSEIFDDQFSVERPDGSNFTLKIRSTKLEDSAMYFCASSEAAGNTGELFFGEGSRLTVL.

The chain combines TRBV19 with TRBJ1-4; D remains unclear. This CDR3 has 13 residues. Between the trimmed V and J ends, which lost 3 bases and 0 bases, there was a span of 2 bases. In germline, CDR1 is LNHDA, CDR2 SQIVND (reference sequence). CDR3 sequence (DNA): TGTGCCAGTAGTATTACAACTAATGAAAAACTGTTTTTT. Translation: CASSITTNEKLFF.

This sequence joins TRBV7-9 and TRBJ2-3, with a possible D match to TRBD2 (7 bases). The CDR3 totals 17 residues. Germline CDR1 reads SEHNR; CDR2 reads FQNEAQ (reference sequence). V was cut by 6 bases and J by 3 bases, with 22 bases left in between. The CDR3 DNA sequence: TGTGCCAGCAGTCGCGGCGGGGGCGGGGGTTGGACAGATACGCAGTATTTT. Translating it yields CASSRGGGGGWTDTQYF. Based on the CDR3 plus reference TRBV7-9 and TRBJ2-3, the full variable domain is DTGVSQNPRHKITKRGQNVTFRCDPISEHNRLYWYRQTLGQGPEFLTYFQNEAQLEKSRLLSDRFSAERPKGSFSTLEIQRTEQGDSAMYLCASSRGGGGGWTDTQYFGPGTRLTVL.

The J gene is TRBJ2-1, the V gene TRBV6-2 or TRBV6-3; the match to TRBD2 covers 8 bases. This CDR3 region has 16 residues. Looked up from germline, CDR1 is MNHEY and CDR2 is SVGEGT. The V and J ends lost 2 bases and 3 bases, in that order; junction bases with no gene match: 6. The CDR3 region has the DNA TGTGCCAGCAGTTACGAACTAGCGGAAATCTACAATGAGCAGTTCTTC. Its protein product is CASSYELAEIYNEQFF.

This chain connects TRBV2 to TRBJ2-1, with TRBD1 identical over 9 bases. Germline-derived CDR1 and CDR2 are SNHLY and FYNNEI. V trimming: 7 bases; J trimming: 8 bases; junction bases outside the gene matches: 12. The CDR3 totals 15 residues. CDR3 sequence (DNA): TGTGCCAGCAACCCCGGGACAGGGTTCGCCGATGAGCAGTTCTTC. This translates into CASNPGTGFADEQFF.

This clone was counted a single time. At the DNA level, this CDR3 is encoded by other sequences in the same sample as well. The V gene is TRBV5-1, the J gene TRBJ2-1; 8 nucleotides agree with TRBD1. Germline lookup yields CDR1 SGHRS and CDR2 YFSETQ. This CDR3 has 15 amino acids. With 1 base clipped from V and 0 bases from J, the junction kept 0 bases outside the gene matches. CDR3 nucleotides: TGCGCCAGCAGCTTGACAGGGGGCTCCTACAATGAGCAGTTCTTC. It yields the protein CASSLTGGSYNEQFF.

The J gene is TRBJ1-2, the V gene TRBV5-6; a possible D gene is TRBD1 (5 bases). Trimming removed 2 bases at V and 7 bases at J, with 6 bases between. The CDR3 contains 11 residues. Per the germline V gene, CDR1 is SGHDT and CDR2 is YYEEEE. CDR3 sequence (DNA): TGTGCCAGCAGCTTTCAGGGTGGCTACACCTTC. Translating gives CASSFQGGYTF.

The chain has TRBV7-9 and TRBJ2-2, with TRBD1 matching 11 bases. The CDR3 has 17 amino acids. Germline values: CDR1 SEHNR, CDR2 FQNEAQ (reference sequence). V dropped 5 bases and J dropped 3; count of bases not matched to a gene: 8. In nucleotides, the CDR3 is TGTGCCAGCAGCGGACAGGGGGCGCGCCCCGACACCGGGGAGCTGTTTTTT. Translation gives CASSGQGARPDTGELFF.

The table lists this clone with a count of one. The chain has TRBV29-1 and TRBJ1-5; the D gene is possibly TRBD1 (6 bases). The CDR3 length is 14 residues. CDR1 is SQVTM and CDR2 is ANQGSEA in the germline V gene. The V gene lost 1 base and the J gene lost 6 bases, with 13 bases spanning the gap. In DNA form, the CDR3 reads TGCAGCGTTGAAGGGGGGGGCGCCGGTCAGCCCCAGCATTTT. This sequence encodes CSVEGGGAGQPQHF.

The V call is TRBV5-5, the J call TRBJ2-5, with D perhaps matching TRBD2 (5 bases). The CDR3 extends over 14 amino acids. Trimming pared 5 bases from V and 5 bases from J, leaving 16 bases between. From germline, CDR1 is SGHKS and CDR2 YYEKEE (reference sequence). The DNA of the CDR3 is TGTGCCAGCAGTCCCTCGGCGGGTTTGGAGACCCAGTACTTC. This encodes CASSPSAGLETQYF.

J is TRBJ1-3 and V is TRBV19; D remains unclear. Trimming pared 6 bases from V and 0 bases from J, leaving 12 bases between. The V gene's germline CDR1 is LNHDA and CDR2 SQIVND (reference sequence). This CDR3 comprises 15 residues. The CDR3 DNA follows: TGTGCCAGTAGAGTTCGGGGAACCTCTGGAAACACCATATATTTT. Translating it yields CASRVRGTSGNTIYF.

The chain recombines TRBV10-3 with TRBJ1-2, with D hard to call. Trimming pared 8 bases from V and 4 bases from J, leaving 11 bases between. The CDR3 runs 12 residues. Germline V gives CDR1 ENHRY, CDR2 SYGVKD. CDR3 amino acids: CAISVTPYGYTF. The CDR3 DNA reads TGTGCCATCTCAGTTACCCCCTATGGCTACACCTTC.

This clone was seen only once. The chain has TRBV7-9 and TRBJ2-7, with D possibly TRBD2 on 5 matching bases. The CDR3 has 12 amino acids. Germline CDR1 and CDR2: SEHNR and FQNEAQ (reference sequence). The V gene lost 5 bases and the J gene lost 3 bases, with 8 bases spanning the gap. Here the CDR3 reads CASSQRGYEQYF. The CDR3 DNA is TGTGCCAGCAGCCAACGGGGCTACGAGCAGTACTTC. The whole variable domain, remainder taken from reference TRBV7-9 and TRBJ2-7, is DTGVSQNPRHKITKRGQNVTFRCDPISEHNRLYWYRQTLGQGPEFLTYFQNEAQLEKSRLLSDRFSAERPKGSFSTLEIQRTEQGDSAMYLCASSQRGYEQYFGPGTRLTVT.